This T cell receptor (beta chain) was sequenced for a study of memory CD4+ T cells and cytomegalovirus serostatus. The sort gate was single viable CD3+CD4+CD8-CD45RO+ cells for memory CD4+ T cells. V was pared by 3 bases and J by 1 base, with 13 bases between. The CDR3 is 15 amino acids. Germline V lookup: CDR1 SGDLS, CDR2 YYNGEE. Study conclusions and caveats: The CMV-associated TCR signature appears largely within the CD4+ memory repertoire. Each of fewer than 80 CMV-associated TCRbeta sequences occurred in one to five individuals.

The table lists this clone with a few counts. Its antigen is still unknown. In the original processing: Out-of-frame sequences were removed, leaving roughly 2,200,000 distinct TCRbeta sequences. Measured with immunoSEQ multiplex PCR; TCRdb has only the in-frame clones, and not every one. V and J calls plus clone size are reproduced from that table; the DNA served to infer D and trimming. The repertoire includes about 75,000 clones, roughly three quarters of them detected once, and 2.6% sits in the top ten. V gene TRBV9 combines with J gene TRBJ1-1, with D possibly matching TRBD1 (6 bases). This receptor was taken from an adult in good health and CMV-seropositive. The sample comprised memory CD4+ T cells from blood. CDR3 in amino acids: CASSARGRGNTEAFF. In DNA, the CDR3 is TGTGCCAGCAGCGCAAGGGGCAGGGGGAACACTGAAGCTTTCTTT.